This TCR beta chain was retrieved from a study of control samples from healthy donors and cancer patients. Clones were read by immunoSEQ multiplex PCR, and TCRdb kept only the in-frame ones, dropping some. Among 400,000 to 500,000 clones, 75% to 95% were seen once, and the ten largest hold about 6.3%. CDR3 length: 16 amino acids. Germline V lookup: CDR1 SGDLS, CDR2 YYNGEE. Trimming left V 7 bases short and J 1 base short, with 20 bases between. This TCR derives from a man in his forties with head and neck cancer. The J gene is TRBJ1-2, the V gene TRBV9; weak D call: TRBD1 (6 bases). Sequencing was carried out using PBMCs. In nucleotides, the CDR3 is TGTGCCAGCGGCCGGGGAGGACAGCTGATTAACTATGGCTACACCTTC. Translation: CASGRGGQLINYGYTF. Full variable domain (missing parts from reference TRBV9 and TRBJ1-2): DSGVTQTPKHLITATGQRVTLRCSPRSGDLSVYWYQQSLDQGLQFLIQYYNGEERAKGNILERFSAQQFPDLHSELNLSSLELGDSALYFCASGRGGQLINYGYTFGSGTRLTVV.